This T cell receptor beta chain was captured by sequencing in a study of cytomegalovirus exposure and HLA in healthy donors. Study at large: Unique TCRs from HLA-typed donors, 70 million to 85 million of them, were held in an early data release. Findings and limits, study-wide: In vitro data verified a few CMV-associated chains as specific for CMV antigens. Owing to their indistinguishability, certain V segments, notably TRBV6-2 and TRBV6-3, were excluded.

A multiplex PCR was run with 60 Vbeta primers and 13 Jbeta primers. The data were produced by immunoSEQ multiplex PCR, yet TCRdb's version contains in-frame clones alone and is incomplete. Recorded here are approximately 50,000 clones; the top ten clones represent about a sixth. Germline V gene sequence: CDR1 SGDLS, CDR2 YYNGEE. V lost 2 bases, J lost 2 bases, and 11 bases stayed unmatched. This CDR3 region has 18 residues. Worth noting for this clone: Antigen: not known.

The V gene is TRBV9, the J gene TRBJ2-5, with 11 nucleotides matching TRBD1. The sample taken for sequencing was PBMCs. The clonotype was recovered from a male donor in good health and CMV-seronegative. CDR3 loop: CASSVRPGTGGVQETQYF. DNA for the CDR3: TGTGCCAGCAGCGTCCGTCCCGGGACAGGGGGTGTTCAAGAGACCCAGTACTTC.